Listed below are T cell receptor beta chains from one sample, sequenced in a study of blood T cells in healthy people across ages. TCRdb re-called the 5' RACE reads with MiXCR, one entry per CDR3 protein. The sample records 600,000 or so distinct CDR3 sequences, under 25% being singletons. Material for sequencing was blood. Receptor source: a man between 65 and 85 years old in good health. Each CDR3 is given with its conserved first and last residue. D genes are given only for firm matches. Some rows have no size entry. The others give once, few or many, or a class for an expanded clone.

size	V	J	length	D	CDR3	DNA
many	TRBV4-1	TRBJ2-1	16	TRBD1	CASSQAGQGALNEQFF	TGCGCCAGCAGCCAAGCCGGCCAGGGGGCCTTGAATGAGCAGTTCTTC
NA	TRBV9	TRBJ2-5	13	NA	CASSVESGETQYF	TGTGCCAGCAGCGTAGAATCCGGAGAGACCCAGTACTTC
NA	TRBV7-2	TRBJ1-3	13	NA	CASSYTTGNTIYF	TGTGCCAGCAGTTATACCACTGGAAACACCATATATTTT
few	TRBV29-1	TRBJ2-2	14	NA	CSVAGGVNTGELFF	TGCAGCGTTGCGGGCGGGGTGAACACCGGGGAGCTGTTTTTT
once	TRBV20-1	TRBJ2-7	12	NA	CSARDGTYEQYF	TGCAGTGCCAGGGACGGAACCTACGAGCAGTACTTC
NA	TRBV7-2	TRBJ2-1	14	TRBD1	CASSPWTGPNEQFF	TGTGCCAGCAGCCCTTGGACAGGGCCCAATGAGCAGTTCTTC
once	TRBV29-1	TRBJ1-6	13	NA	CSASDSYNSPLHF	TGCAGCGCCTCGGACAGTTATAATTCACCCCTCCACTTT
few	TRBV18	TRBJ2-2	16	NA	CASSPIEPPGTGELFF	TGTGCCAGCTCACCAATCGAGCCCCCGGGCACCGGGGAGCTGTTTTTT
NA	TRBV5-1	TRBJ2-1	14	TRBD1	CASSFTGARDEQFF	TGCGCCAGCAGCTTTACAGGGGCACGCGATGAGCAGTTCTTC
many	TRBV20-1	TRBJ2-7	15	NA	CSASLAKPASYEQYF	TGCAGTGCTAGTTTGGCAAAACCGGCCTCCTACGAGCAGTACTTC
NA	TRBV6-6	TRBJ2-7	13	NA	CASSSGLPFEQYF	TGTGCCAGCAGTTCGGGACTTCCCTTTGAGCAGTACTTC
many	TRBV5-1	TRBJ2-7	13	TRBD1	CASRRTGAYEQYF	TGCGCCAGCAGGCGGACAGGGGCCTACGAGCAGTACTTC
few	TRBV25-1	TRBJ2-5	14	NA	CASKGTQPGETQYF	TGTGCCAGCAAAGGGACCCAACCGGGGGAGACCCAGTACTTC
few	TRBV20-1	TRBJ2-1	13	TRBD1	CSARDRGSSEQFF	TGCAGTGCCAGGGACAGGGGCTCTTCTGAGCAGTTCTTC
few	TRBV2	TRBJ1-3	17	NA	CASSHYEGTSSGNTIYF	TGTGCCAGCAGCCACTACGAAGGGACGAGCTCTGGAAACACCATATATTTT
NA	TRBV3-1	TRBJ2-5	14	TRBD1	CASSPVDREETQYF	TGTGCCAGCAGCCCGGTCGACAGGGAAGAGACCCAGTACTTC
NA	TRBV25-1	TRBJ2-2	17	TRBD2	CASSFSGSGSGTGELFF	TGTGCCAGCTCCTTTTCAGGGAGCGGGAGTGGCACCGGGGAGCTGTTTTTT
many	TRBV7-8	TRBJ2-1	13	NA	CASSLEKTNEQFF	TGTGCCAGCAGCTTAGAGAAGACCAATGAGCAGTTCTTC
NA	TRBV2	TRBJ2-4	15	TRBD1	CASRSSGTEKNIQYF	TGTGCCAGCAGGTCATCCGGGACAGAAAAAAACATTCAGTACTTC
NA	TRBV5-1	TRBJ2-1	15	TRBD2	CASSLVSGRADEQFF	TGCGCCAGCAGCTTGGTTAGCGGGAGGGCCGATGAGCAGTTCTTC
few	TRBV7-9	TRBJ2-7	13	NA	CASSSELRDEQYF	TGTGCCAGCAGCTCCGAACTCAGGGACGAGCAGTACTTC
NA	TRBV6-1	TRBJ2-7	14	TRBD1	CASSDGQGAVEQYF	TGTGCCAGCAGCGACGGACAGGGGGCCGTCGAGCAGTACTTC
NA	TRBV29-1	TRBJ2-3	12	NA	CSVTSGTDTQYF	TGCAGCGTGACCAGCGGCACAGATACGCAGTATTTT
NA	TRBV4-3	TRBJ2-1	16	NA	CASSQDYGSSYNEQFF	TGCGCCAGCAGCCAAGATTACGGGAGCTCCTACAATGAGCAGTTCTTC
few	TRBV6-6	TRBJ2-3	14	NA	CASSYDPETDTQYF	TGTGCCAGCAGTTACGACCCAGAGACAGATACGCAGTATTTT
many	TRBV3-1	TRBJ1-5	12	NA	CASSWEGQPQHF	TGTGCCAGCAGTTGGGAAGGACAGCCCCAGCATTTT
NA	TRBV9	TRBJ2-1	17	NA	CASSVGHPGSAYNEQFF	TGTGCCAGCAGCGTAGGGCACCCGGGTAGCGCCTACAATGAGCAGTTCTTC
few	TRBV15	TRBJ1-5	12	NA	CATGLELGPQHF	TGTGCCACCGGACTGGAGTTAGGGCCCCAGCATTTT
few	TRBV5-1	TRBJ2-3	14	NA	CASSTAQPQDTQYF	TGCGCCAGCAGCACTGCCCAGCCCCAGGATACGCAGTATTTT
NA	TRBV10-3	TRBJ2-7	14	NA	CAISERETHHEQYF	TGTGCCATCAGTGAGCGGGAGACTCACCACGAGCAGTACTTC
NA	TRBV6-5	TRBJ2-7	15	NA	CASSYSPRGDYEQYF	TGTGCCAGCAGTTACTCTCCCAGGGGGGACTACGAGCAGTACTTC
few	TRBV14	TRBJ2-7	15	NA	CASSQGFGQTYEQYF	TGTGCCAGCAGCCAAGGTTTTGGACAGACCTACGAGCAGTACTTC
few	TRBV5-1	TRBJ2-3	15	TRBD2	CASSAPSGSGDTQYF	TGCGCCAGCAGCGCACCTAGCGGGAGCGGGGATACGCAGTATTTT
NA	TRBV5-5	TRBJ1-4	13	NA	CASSSGQSGKLFF	TGTGCCAGCAGCTCCGGACAGTCGGGAAAACTGTTTTTT
few	TRBV3-1	TRBJ2-7	12	NA	CASSHKWGEQYF	TGTGCCAGCAGCCACAAGTGGGGCGAGCAGTACTTC
NA	TRBV10-3	TRBJ1-4	18	TRBD1	CAISETGQGVLTNEKLFF	TGTGCCATCAGTGAGACGGGACAGGGGGTACTTACTAATGAAAAACTGTTTTTT
once	TRBV6-6	TRBJ2-7	16	NA	CASSYSSGGMVYEQYF	TGTGCCAGCAGTTACTCGTCTGGGGGGATGGTCTACGAGCAGTACTTC
NA	TRBV9	TRBJ2-3	15	NA	CASSTTSARTDTQYF	TGTGCCAGCAGCACAACGTCGGCCCGCACAGATACGCAGTATTTT
few	TRBV20-1	TRBJ2-1	15	NA	CSARAPGQAGDEQFF	TGCAGTGCTAGAGCCCCGGGACAGGCGGGAGATGAGCAGTTCTTC
few	TRBV6-1	TRBJ2-3	14	NA	CASSEGRTTDTQYF	TGTGCCAGCAGTGAAGGGCGGACTACCGATACGCAGTATTTT
few	TRBV3-1	TRBJ1-2	14	TRBD1	CASSQSTGGAGYTF	TGTGCCAGCAGCCAATCCACAGGGGGCGCGGGCTACACCTTC
NA	TRBV11-2	TRBJ2-7	14	NA	CASSDPRLAYEQYF	TGTGCCAGCAGCGACCCGCGACTAGCCTACGAGCAGTACTTC